A selection of T cell receptor beta chains follows, all from one sample in a study of shared clonotypes between healthy human individuals. The assay was immunoSEQ multiplex PCR, and TCRdb's table has in-frame clones only and misses some. The sample lists a few hundred thousand clones, around 90% occurring once. Sequenced material: memory CD8+ T cells sorted from blood. The origin of the receptors is a man aged 18 to 30 in good health. Each CDR3 is given with its conserved first and last residue. Fields, in order: clone size, V gene, D gene, J gene, CDR3 protein, CDR3 DNA. The D gene is left open where the match is weak. Rows may omit the clone size; those that give it use once, few, many or a size class.

.	TRBV4-1	TRBD2	TRBJ2-7	CASSQRDSGRAGYEQYF	TGCGCCAGCAGCCAAAGGGATAGCGGGAGGGCCGGGTACGAGCAGTACTTC
.	TRBV27	.	TRBJ1-2	CASSSFEDSVRYTF	TGTGCCAGCAGTTCATTCGAGGACTCCGTGCGCTACACCTTC
.	TRBV6-5	TRBD1	TRBJ1-4	CASSAAGGAGEKLFF	TGTGCCAGCAGTGCGGCAGGGGGCGCAGGTGAAAAACTGTTTTTT
.	TRBV5-6	TRBD1	TRBJ2-7	CASSPSGQGSYEQYF	TGTGCCAGCAGTCCCTCAGGACAGGGGTCCTACGAGCAGTACTTC
.	TRBV7-2	TRBD2	TRBJ2-7	CASSALGSGVAYEQYF	TGTGCCAGCAGCGCCTTGGGTAGCGGGGTTGCCTACGAGCAGTACTTC
.	TRBV2	TRBD1	TRBJ2-3	CASSDTGGATDTQYF	TGTGCCAGCAGTGACACAGGGGGCGCAACAGATACGCAGTATTTT
.	TRBV7-8	TRBD1	TRBJ1-2	CASSLYRTGEGYTF	TGTGCCAGCAGCTTATATCGGACAGGCGAAGGCTACACCTTC
.	TRBV19	TRBD2	TRBJ2-7	CASSGLAVSEQYF	TGTGCCAGTAGCGGACTAGCGGTTTCCGAGCAGTACTTC
.	TRBV27	.	TRBJ2-7	CASSPAPPSYEQYF	TGTGCCAGCAGTCCAGCACCCCCTAGCTACGAGCAGTACTTC
.	TRBV27	.	TRBJ2-5	CASSLLGAGETQYF	TGTGCCAGCAGTTTATTGGGGGCAGGGGAGACCCAGTACTTC
.	TRBV4-1	TRBD2	TRBJ2-3	CASSQESGTRRTDTQYF	TGCGCCAGCAGCCAAGAGTCCGGGACTAGACGCACAGATACGCAGTATTTT
.	TRBV7-6	.	TRBJ2-6	CASSLRGVPGANVLTF	TGTGCCAGCAGCTTACGAGGGGTCCCTGGGGCCAACGTCCTGACTTTC
.	TRBV28	.	TRBJ1-4	CASSRAGAGEKLFF	TGTGCCAGTTCCCGCGCGGGCGCCGGTGAAAAACTGTTTTTT
.	TRBV15	.	TRBJ1-1	CATSRDRGETEAFF	TGTGCCACCAGCAGAGATCGGGGGGAAACTGAAGCTTTCTTT
.	TRBV4-3	.	TRBJ1-3	CASSQDHGASGNTIYF	TGCGCCAGCAGCCAAGATCATGGGGCTTCTGGAAACACCATATATTTT
once	TRBV5-8	.	TRBJ2-7	CASSPRWFTGIEQYF	TGTGCCAGCAGCCCACGATGGTTTACAGGGATCGAGCAGTACTTC
.	TRBV27	TRBD1	TRBJ1-1	CASSPLQGRSTEAFF	TGTGCCAGCAGTCCGCTACAGGGGAGGAGCACTGAAGCTTTCTTT
.	TRBV28	TRBD1	TRBJ2-2	CASSLWLQGYTGELFF	TGTGCCAGCAGTTTATGGTTACAGGGGTACACCGGGGAGCTGTTTTTT
.	TRBV5-8	.	TRBJ1-6	CASSPQGSLNSPLHF	TGTGCCAGCAGTCCACAGGGATCTTTGAATTCACCCCTCCACTTT
.	TRBV19	.	TRBJ1-3	CASSMAGWRNTIYF	TGTGCCAGTAGTATGGCAGGGTGGAGAAACACCATATATTTT
many	TRBV6-4	.	TRBJ2-1	CASSDSSENEQFF	TGTGCCAGCAGTGACTCGTCGGAAAATGAGCAGTTCTTC
.	TRBV4-3	.	TRBJ2-7	CASSQDLGFDYEQYF	TGCGCCAGCAGCCAAGATCTCGGATTCGACTACGAGCAGTACTTC
.	TRBV4-1	.	TRBJ1-2	CASSQETVGYYGYTF	TGCGCCAGCAGCCAAGAAACGGTGGGTTACTATGGCTACACCTTC
.	TRBV27	.	TRBJ2-1	CASSLMGSDEQFF	TGTGCCAGCAGTTTGATGGGTAGTGATGAGCAGTTCTTC
.	TRBV28	TRBD1	TRBJ2-1	CASSSPGQVYNEQFF	TGTGCCAGCAGTTCCCCGGGACAGGTATACAATGAGCAGTTCTTC
.	TRBV30	.	TRBJ2-3	CAWTKPPGAPNTDTQYF	TGTGCCTGGACCAAACCCCCTGGTGCGCCTAACACAGATACGCAGTATTTT
.	TRBV4-1	TRBD1	TRBJ1-3	CASSQGQGADTIYF	TGCGCCAGCAGCCAAGGACAGGGGGCTGACACCATATATTTT
.	TRBV2	TRBD2	TRBJ2-3	CASSEASGGSTDTQYF	TGTGCCAGCAGTGAAGCTAGCGGGGGTAGCACAGATACGCAGTATTTT
.	TRBV7-6	.	TRBJ1-1	CASSLGEGYTEAFF	TGTGCCAGCAGCTTAGGGGAAGGATACACTGAAGCTTTCTTT
.	TRBV4-3	.	TRBJ2-7	CASSHPGSYEQYF	TGCGCCAGCAGCCACCCAGGATCCTACGAGCAGTACTTC